Listed below are T cell receptor beta chains from one sample, sequenced in a study of T cells after yellow fever vaccination. TCRdb ran MiXCR on the 5' RACE reads and lists one entry per CDR3 protein. The sample lists a few hundred thousand distinct CDR3 sequences; 3.6% were seen once. This specimen consisted of PBMCs, obtained 15 days after the yellow fever booster vaccination. The receptors come from a man between 18 and 35 years old who received the YFV17D yellow fever vaccine. Both conserved end residues are part of each CDR3. A D gene is named only where the DNA matches it firmly. Some rows have no size entry. The others give once, few or many, or a class for an expanded clone.

>TRBJ2-3|-|TRBV20-1|many
TGCAGTGCTAGGGGGGGCCGGGGAGATACGCAGTATTTT
CSARGGRGDTQYF
>TRBJ1-2|-|TRBV21-1|many
TGTGCCAGCAGCAAACGGGGACCACCGGTCTATGGCTACACCTTC
CASSKRGPPVYGYTF
>TRBJ1-3|TRBD1|TRBV27|few
TGTGCCAGCAGCCTCAGGGGGCCCGGCTCTGGAAACACCATATATTTT
CASSLRGPGSGNTIYF
>TRBJ2-5|-|TRBV5-1|many
TGCGCCAGCAGCTCCGGGACACCAAATCAAGAGACCCAGTACTTC
CASSSGTPNQETQYF
>TRBJ2-1|-|TRBV7-2|many
TGTGCCAGCAGCCTCCTTCCACGACAGGTCCACAATGAGCAGTTCTTC
CASSLLPRQVHNEQFF
>TRBJ2-3|-|TRBV5-1|many
TGCGCCAGCAGCACTCCGGCGGGTACAGATACGCAGTATTTT
CASSTPAGTDTQYF
>TRBJ2-1|TRBD2|TRBV6-2/TRBV6-3|many
TGTGCCAGCAGTCGTAGCGGGGAACTCGGCTACAATGAGCAGTTCTTC
CASSRSGELGYNEQFF
>TRBJ1-5|-|TRBV20-1|many
TGCAGTGCTCCCGAAGGGCGGGGGGACAATCAGCCCCAGCATTTT
CSAPEGRGDNQPQHF
>TRBJ1-4|TRBD1|TRBV30|many
TGTGCCTGGCGGACAGGGGTAGAACTGTTTTTT
CAWRTGVELFF
>TRBJ2-4|-|TRBV7-2|-
TGTGCCAGCAGCCCCGAGAGAGCCAAAAACATTCAGTACTTC
CASSPERAKNIQYF
>TRBJ2-4|-|TRBV20-1|many
TGCAGTGCACTACGCGGCAGAGGGGGAAACATTCAGTACTTC
CSALRGRGGNIQYF
>TRBJ1-1|-|TRBV4-1|-
TGCGCCAGCAGCCAAGATCCTACGGACTACACTGAAGCTTTCTTT
CASSQDPTDYTEAFF
>TRBJ1-5|TRBD1|TRBV9|many
TGTGCCAGCAGCGTAGGAGGACAGGTCGGTCAGCCCCAGCATTTT
CASSVGGQVGQPQHF
>TRBJ1-4|-|TRBV5-1|-
TGCGCCAGCAGCCGGACACCAACTAATGAAAAACTGTTTTTT
CASSRTPTNEKLFF
>TRBJ1-2|-|TRBV27|-
TGTGCCAGCAGTCAGGGCCCAGCTTCGGGTGGCTACACCTTC
CASSQGPASGGYTF
>TRBJ2-1|-|TRBV6-2/TRBV6-3|many
TGTGCCAGCAGTTACTGGACAGACGAGCAGTTCTTC
CASSYWTDEQFF
>TRBJ1-1|-|TRBV12-3/TRBV12-4|many
TGTGCCAGCAGTTCATGGGGGCGGAACACTGAAGCTTTCTTT
CASSSWGRNTEAFF
>TRBJ1-4|-|TRBV7-9|many
TGTGCCAGCAGCTTGGGGGACGGTCTAACTAATGAAAAACTGTTTTTT
CASSLGDGLTNEKLFF
>TRBJ1-5|TRBD1|TRBV29-1|many
TGCAGCGTTAGGGACAGGGATCAGCCCCAGCATTTT
CSVRDRDQPQHF
>TRBJ2-3|TRBD2|TRBV14|-
TGTGCCAGCAGCCAATTCCAAGGACTAGCGGGGAACCACCCCACAGATACGCAGTATTTT
CASSQFQGLAGNHPTDTQYF
>TRBJ2-1|TRBD2|TRBV30|many
TGTGCCTGGAGCCTAGCGGGGGAGAGCTCCTACAATGAGCAGTTCTTC
CAWSLAGESSYNEQFF
>TRBJ2-5|-|TRBV15|many
TGTGCCACCAGCCGACACGGGGGGCCTGAGAAGACCCAGTACTTC
CATSRHGGPEKTQYF
>TRBJ1-5|-|TRBV3-1|many
TGTGCCAGCAGCGAAGGGTCCGGGGGCAATCAGCCCCAGCATTTT
CASSEGSGGNQPQHF
>TRBJ2-1|TRBD2|TRBV4-1|many
TGCGCCAGCAGCCAAGGAATCAGCGGGGGGGGTTCCTACAATGAGCAGTTCTTC
CASSQGISGGGSYNEQFF
>TRBJ1-1|TRBD1|TRBV29-1|-
TGCAGCGCAAGTCGGGACAGGGGAAACACTGAAGCTTTCTTT
CSASRDRGNTEAFF
>TRBJ2-7|TRBD2|TRBV12-3/TRBV12-4|many
TGTGCCAGCAGCCGGACTAGCGACTCCTACGAGCAGTACTTC
CASSRTSDSYEQYF
>TRBJ1-2|TRBD1|TRBV12-3/TRBV12-4|many
TGTGCCAGCAGCGGACAGGGAGAATCGGGCTACACCTTC
CASSGQGESGYTF
>TRBJ1-1|-|TRBV6-5|many
TGTGCCAGCACCCCAAGACCCACAGGGCACACTGAAGCTTTCTTT
CASTPRPTGHTEAFF
>TRBJ1-5|-|TRBV11-2|many
TGTGCCAGCAGCTTAGATCATACAAATCAGCCCCAGCATTTT
CASSLDHTNQPQHF
>TRBJ2-1|-|TRBV2|many
TGTGCCAGCAGGGGTGGGTTCCTCTCCTACAATGAGCAGTTCTTC
CASRGGFLSYNEQFF
>TRBJ2-3|-|TRBV6-5|many
TGTGCCAGCAAGCAAGGGGGGGGTACGCAGTATTTT
CASKQGGGTQYF
>TRBJ2-7|TRBD1|TRBV29-1|many
TGCAGCGTTGAAGATGGGGACAGCGCCGACTTC
CSVEDGDSADF
>TRBJ2-6|-|TRBV7-9|many
TGTGCCAGCAGCTCCCTAAGGTCTGGGGCCAACGTCCTGACTTTC
CASSSLRSGANVLTF
>TRBJ1-5|-|TRBV7-9|many
TGTGCCAGCAGCCCGATCCAGGGGCTCGGCAATCAGCCCCAGCATTTT
CASSPIQGLGNQPQHF
>TRBJ2-5|-|TRBV7-3|many
TGTGCCAGCAGCCTATTGGCATGGGAGACCCAGTACTTC
CASSLLAWETQYF
>TRBJ2-2|-|TRBV7-9|many
TGTGCCAGCAGCCCGCCGGGGCTAGCGACCACCGGGGAGCTGTTTTTT
CASSPPGLATTGELFF
>TRBJ1-1|-|TRBV20-1|many
TGCAGTGCTATGAGGCAGATGAACACTGAAGCTTTCTTT
CSAMRQMNTEAFF
>TRBJ1-1|-|TRBV18|many
TGTGCCAGCTCACCACAGTCTAAGCCCAACACTGAAGCTTTCTTT
CASSPQSKPNTEAFF
>TRBJ2-3|-|TRBV20-1|many
TGCAGTGCTCTCGACGCGGGTCGTTCGACAGATACGCAGTATTTT
CSALDAGRSTDTQYF
>TRBJ2-1|-|TRBV7-3|many
TGTGCCAGCAGCCGGGGCGGCTCCTACAATGAGCAGTTCTTC
CASSRGGSYNEQFF